This record concerns one T cell receptor (beta chain) sequence. Its binding antigen is unknown. No base-level quality is on record; no much larger clone is a single base apart. The data are from a study of cytomegalovirus exposure and HLA in healthy donors (TCRdb year 2017). At the level of the whole study: According to an earlier analysis of 587 of the donors, about 179 million T cells yielded some 110 million unique TCR beta sequences and about 280 Gb of sequence data. An early release covering just under 650 HLA-typed donors comprised roughly 300 gigabases of sequencing data and around 86 million unique TCR sequences. Among the roughly 400 genotyped donors, about 83% belonged to the genetic ancestry cluster associated with self-reported Caucasian donors. The study aimed to test whether cataloging public T cell receptors could reveal signatures of past pathogen exposure. The study used immunosequencing to profile the T cell repertoires of 600 to 850 subjects and linked those repertoires to cytomegalovirus serostatus. Besides the first cohort of 666 subjects, a separate validation cohort made up of around 120 different subjects was used. To predict cytomegalovirus infection status, the study brought together high-throughput TCR immunosequencing, statistical association of individual TCRs with disease status, and machine learning. To study patterns of TCR occurrence, a later analysis re-analyzed previously published TCR beta repertoires from several hundred donors and added high-resolution HLA genotyping. In the later analysis, no new phenotypic data were used to find candidate immune exposures; instead, reliance was placed on TCR beta sequences and their occurrence across donors. In an earlier analysis of 550 to 700 of the donors, high-throughput TCR beta sequencing was used to judge whether each TCR beta V gene segment behaved as functional or pseudogenic. Alongside the repertoire data, information on donor age, sex, ethnicity and CMV serostatus was compiled. In a later genetic analysis, genome-wide SNP genotypes for about 55% of the 666 donors were used, and that subset was treated as a discovery cohort. All discovery cohort repertoires had been generated on a single sequencing platform. Both class I and class II loci were covered by HLA typing, at four-digit resolution. Typing coverage differed by locus: A, B, C, DRB1 and DQB1 were typed in about 620-640 donors, DQA1 in 500 to 550, DPA1 in over 600, and DPB1 in approximately 450. Several DR-DQ haplotypes were handled as single units for association and clustering, since linkage in the cohort was strong. Among some 410 genotyped donors of the cohort, an average of roughly 230,000 unique TCR beta nucleotide sequences was sequenced per donor, of which approximately 18% were non-productive. General conclusions and limits of the study: For the cohort, immune exposure information was limited to CMV serostatus. A further reported finding was that TCR beta sequences accurately predicted the HLA-A and HLA-B alleles for most subjects in the first cohort. Because counts were too low, roughly 16 rarely observed V segments, including chromosome 9 orphons, were excluded from the earlier analysis of around 590 of the donors. In a later analysis, most CMV-associated TCR beta chains were found to appear HLA-restricted, with HLA associations seemingly driven largely by CMV exposure. Because HLA typing was unavailable for some donors at each locus, only the typed subset was used in association tests. Linkage disequilibrium might explain the correlated functional status among segregating V segments, but an unknown experimental factor could not be excluded. In an earlier analysis of under 600 of the donors, most TCR beta V segments were observed in productive rearrangements about 87% or about 30% of the time, broadly matching IMGT annotations. Assigning TCR associations to individual alleles was difficult when HLA alleles, especially DR and DQ, strongly co-occurred. The study listed approximately 150 TCR beta chains as associated with cytomegalovirus. Roughly uniform sequencing depth across donors was assumed in presence/absence analyses, although this assumption may not hold. In a later analysis, HLA-associated TCR beta chains showed more clonal expansion and lower generation probabilities than non-associated chains that were equally common. In a later genetic analysis, a missense DCLRE1C variant was associated with V-gene and J-gene trimming of TCR beta chains, and the association was replicated in an independent cohort. In vitro tests confirmed that a few of the cytomegalovirus-associated TCR beta chains recognize cytomegalovirus antigens. The authors suggested that the approach could potentially be generalized to other disease states and immunological phenotypes. Most TCR sequences were seen in very few donors, while some public TCRs were found in many individuals. According to a later analysis, parvovirus B19, influenza, CMV and Epstein-Barr virus appeared linked to several top co-occurrence clusters. Specific HLA alleles were associated with some 15,000 TCR beta sequences at a false discovery rate of 0.05 in a later analysis. The cohort was sequenced for TCR beta chains only, and without alpha or paired-chain data the features that could be detected were limited. Compared with the 666-donor mean, donors in an Asian-associated ancestry cluster had fewer N-insertions in productive TCRs, according to a later genetic analysis. Some IMGT-functional V segments, including TRBV6-2 and TRBV6-3, could not be told apart with the 87-base-pair reads, so those segments were excluded. A cluster of highly shared sequence variants was judged likely to be a technical artifact of the sequencing pipeline. The classifier was reported to diagnose cytomegalovirus status with high specificity and sensitivity in both the original cohort and the validation cohort. In a later analysis, the rate of TCR association differed among HLA loci, with DRB1 alleles having the most associated TCRs and HLA-C alleles having the fewest.

Receptor libraries were prepared by the immunoSEQ multiplex PCR assay. A mixture of 60 forward primers for TCR Vbeta segments and 13 reverse primers for TCR Jbeta segments was used in the multiplex PCR. A multiplex PCR assay on genomic DNA amplified the CDR3 region of rearranged TCR beta genes. The Illumina HiSeq System was used to sequence the amplified TCR beta libraries as 87-base-pair reads. On the study's bioinformatics: A later analysis tallied approximately 87 million unique TCR beta chains across the 650 to 750 repertoires, and approximately 11 million of those chains were shared by two or more donors. Raw reads were error-corrected and collapsed into unique sequences with a nearest-neighbor algorithm that merged closely related sequences to remove PCR and sequencing errors. V, D and J gene segments were assigned by aligning CDR3 sequences to IMGT reference sequences. For a sequence to be retained, a match of at least six nucleotides to both a V gene segment and a J gene segment was required. A rearrangement was called productive if the CDR3 had no stop codons and remained in frame with V and J, and every other rearrangement was called non-productive. Following IMGT convention, CDR3 was defined as the stretch from the second conserved V-encoded cysteine up to the conserved J-encoded phenylalanine. In an earlier analysis of 587 of the donors, sequences lacking an unambiguous match to a single V gene segment were excluded. In an earlier analysis of several hundred of the donors, V segments were called functional above 56.7% productive rearrangements and were called segregating when the between-donor standard deviation exceeded 5%. A statistical classification framework was built for diagnosing cytomegalovirus status from the catalog of TCR beta chain sequences. V and J gene assignment, in a later analysis, came from comparing TCR nucleotide sequences with IMGT/GENE-DB human TR gene sequences. In a later analysis, CDR3 sequences and most-parsimonious VDJ recombination scenarios were assigned using the TCRdist pipeline. A later analysis defined each TCR beta chain by its CDR3 amino acid sequence plus V-gene family, and excluded reads lacking a unique V-gene family. A later analysis removed 550 to 650 highly shared, low-generation-probability nucleotide sequences to deal with suspected cross-contamination and a sequencing artifact. In a later analysis, a clonal expansion index for each public chain was calculated from normalized within-repertoire ranks of inferred template counts. Generation probabilities in a later analysis came from a VDJ recombination model fitted to out-of-frame rearrangements, and those results were checked against IGoR. In a later analysis, TCR-TCR, TCR-HLA and TCR-CMV co-occurrence was scored with hypergeometric tests, and a repertoire-size bias correction was applied to TCR pairs. A later analysis estimated false discovery rates by permuting HLA or CMV assignments 20 times. In a later analysis, co-occurring TCRs were grouped using DBSCAN, with TCRdist sequence similarity added in when clustering inside HLA-allele-positive subsets. Repertoires with fewer than 30,000 or more than 120,000 public chains were left out of co-occurrence clustering, as were several repertoires with anomalous nucleotide sharing. In its TCRdb copy, this immuneACCESS table keeps in-frame sequences only and misses some clones. Where compared with another copy, unresolved V genes explain less than half of these, and the others have no known cause. Clone size and the V and J calls come from that table; the DNA yielded D and trimming. This sample lists 110,000 or so clones; approximately 80% were detected once. Clones ranked in the top ten supply 1.5% of the sample.

In total, 630 or so healthy bone marrow donors made up the cohort. At the time of sampling, all cohort members were nominally healthy, though unrecorded immune exposures were likely present. The donor was CMV seronegative and was included in the group of a few hundred seronegative cohort members. Every donor gave a peripheral blood sample, and the peripheral blood mononuclear cells from that sample were used for TCR beta sequencing. Genomic DNA was extracted from the blood cell samples with the Qiagen DNeasy Blood Extraction Kit. The CDR3 sequence holds 16 residues, the cysteine and phenylalanine included. Only the CDR3 DNA is retained, 48 bases long and in frame from the first base. Trimming accounts for 2 bases at V and 6 bases at J, while the number of junction bases matched to no gene is 9. The germline V gene gives CDR1 as SGHAT and CDR2 as FQNNGV.

The chain links TRBV11-2 with TRBJ2-3; a stretch of 9 junction bases matches TRBD1. The sequenced material came from PBMCs. This TCR was recovered from a woman between 18 and 29 years old in good health and CMV-seronegative. CDR3 sequence: CASSLLQGAVKDTQYF. The nucleotide sequence reads as follows: TGTGCCAGCAGCTTACTACAGGGGGCGGTGAAGGATACGCAGTATTTT. Reference TRBV11-2 and TRBJ2-3 proteins supply the regions before and after the CDR3; the full variable domain is: EAGVAQSPRYKIIEKRQSVAFWCNPISGHATLYWYQQILGQGPKLLIQFQNNGVVDDSQLPKDRFSAERLKGVDSTLKIQPAKLEDSAVYLCASSLLQGAVKDTQYFGPGTRLTVL.